Listed below are T cell receptor beta chains from one sample, sequenced in a study of blood T cell repertoires in COVID-19. Method: immunoSEQ multiplex PCR; TCRdb's copy keeps in-frame clones and lacks some. The repertoire consists of around 60,000 clones, with more than 90% occurring once and the leading ten covering about 1.3%. Sequenced material: peripheral blood. Receptors originate from a man in his 60s with acute or convalescent COVID-19. The conserved cysteine and the conserved F or W are not part of the CDR3 here. D genes are given only for firm matches. A clone size is listed for some rows: how often the clone was seen (once, few, many), or a class if it is expanded.

v_call: TRBV3-1/TRBV3-2
clone_size: NA
d_call: NA
j_call: TRBJ1-1
cdr3_aa: ASSQRRQQEAF

v_call: TRBV7-2
clone_size: NA
d_call: TRBD2
j_call: TRBJ2-2
cdr3_aa: ASSAGTSGLTGELF

v_call: TRBV7-9
clone_size: NA
d_call: NA
j_call: TRBJ1-1
cdr3_aa: ASSIFTGGDNTEAF

v_call: TRBV29-1
clone_size: NA
d_call: TRBD1
j_call: TRBJ1-2
cdr3_aa: SVDGGIGQGLNYGYT

v_call: TRBV7-9
clone_size: NA
d_call: NA
j_call: TRBJ2-1
cdr3_aa: ASSFFRTADGEQF

v_call: TRBV12-3/TRBV12-4
clone_size: NA
d_call: NA
j_call: TRBJ1-1
cdr3_aa: ASSPTGSATAF

v_call: TRBV6-2/TRBV6-3
clone_size: NA
d_call: NA
j_call: TRBJ1-2
cdr3_aa: ASSKGDNYGYT

v_call: TRBV27
clone_size: NA
d_call: NA
j_call: TRBJ1-6
cdr3_aa: ASRLQGLNYNSPLH

v_call: TRBV7-3
clone_size: NA
d_call: NA
j_call: TRBJ2-3
cdr3_aa: ASSLGANLRQY

v_call: TRBV10-3
clone_size: NA
d_call: TRBD1
j_call: TRBJ1-6
cdr3_aa: AAGTGDESPLH

v_call: TRBV10-2
clone_size: NA
d_call: TRBD1
j_call: TRBJ1-6
cdr3_aa: ASREGAYANSPLH

v_call: TRBV6-6
clone_size: NA
d_call: NA
j_call: TRBJ2-1
cdr3_aa: ASIDAGGRYNEQF

v_call: TRBV5-4
clone_size: NA
d_call: NA
j_call: TRBJ2-5
cdr3_aa: ASSSPSQETQY

v_call: TRBV19
clone_size: NA
d_call: NA
j_call: TRBJ1-5
cdr3_aa: ASSIRGINQPQH

v_call: TRBV3-1/TRBV3-2
clone_size: NA
d_call: NA
j_call: TRBJ1-1
cdr3_aa: ASSQGAPEAF

v_call: TRBV14
clone_size: NA
d_call: NA
j_call: TRBJ1-2
cdr3_aa: ASSQAGNYGYT

v_call: TRBV5-1
clone_size: NA
d_call: NA
j_call: TRBJ2-1
cdr3_aa: ASNTGSSYNEQF

v_call: TRBV7-2
clone_size: NA
d_call: TRBD1
j_call: TRBJ1-3
cdr3_aa: ASSPGQGRNTIY

v_call: TRBV7-2
clone_size: once
d_call: TRBD1
j_call: TRBJ1-2
cdr3_aa: ASTAGQGFNYGYT

v_call: TRBV5-8
clone_size: NA
d_call: NA
j_call: TRBJ2-1
cdr3_aa: ASSRRGGNEQF

v_call: TRBV27
clone_size: once
d_call: NA
j_call: TRBJ2-2
cdr3_aa: ASSLVVTLSTTGELF

v_call: TRBV18
clone_size: NA
d_call: TRBD1
j_call: TRBJ1-1
cdr3_aa: ASSPKEGAPVTEAF

v_call: TRBV15
clone_size: once
d_call: NA
j_call: TRBJ1-2
cdr3_aa: ATSIGPPARVGYT

v_call: TRBV9
clone_size: NA
d_call: TRBD1
j_call: TRBJ2-2
cdr3_aa: ASSVAGGNTGELF

v_call: TRBV12-3/TRBV12-4
clone_size: NA
d_call: NA
j_call: TRBJ2-7
cdr3_aa: ASSQSSEQY

v_call: TRBV6-5
clone_size: NA
d_call: TRBD1
j_call: TRBJ2-7
cdr3_aa: AIRTGSGEQY

v_call: TRBV28
clone_size: few
d_call: TRBD1
j_call: TRBJ1-2
cdr3_aa: ASSPAQQGTGGYT

v_call: TRBV13
clone_size: NA
d_call: TRBD2
j_call: TRBJ2-2
cdr3_aa: ASSPIGLAAGELF

v_call: TRBV30
clone_size: NA
d_call: TRBD1
j_call: TRBJ1-3
cdr3_aa: AWSRTGNSGNTIY

v_call: TRBV2
clone_size: NA
d_call: NA
j_call: TRBJ1-4
cdr3_aa: ANKQGTNEKLF

v_call: TRBV2
clone_size: NA
d_call: NA
j_call: TRBJ1-2
cdr3_aa: ASRPDSYGYT

v_call: TRBV7-2
clone_size: NA
d_call: NA
j_call: TRBJ2-7
cdr3_aa: ASSPVPGTSYEQY

v_call: TRBV5-1
clone_size: NA
d_call: TRBD1
j_call: TRBJ1-6
cdr3_aa: ASSSGQGSNSPLH

v_call: TRBV2
clone_size: NA
d_call: TRBD1
j_call: TRBJ1-5
cdr3_aa: ASSLDRGYQPQH

v_call: TRBV27
clone_size: once
d_call: NA
j_call: TRBJ2-4
cdr3_aa: ASSLRLSTNIQY

v_call: TRBV6-5
clone_size: NA
d_call: NA
j_call: TRBJ1-1
cdr3_aa: ASRPTGANTEAF

v_call: TRBV30
clone_size: NA
d_call: TRBD1
j_call: TRBJ1-2
cdr3_aa: AWSVDRGYGYT

v_call: TRBV27
clone_size: NA
d_call: NA
j_call: TRBJ2-2
cdr3_aa: ASSPSTGELF

v_call: TRBV7-2
clone_size: once
d_call: TRBD1
j_call: TRBJ1-1
cdr3_aa: ASSPTGDTEAF

v_call: TRBV7-9
clone_size: NA
d_call: NA
j_call: TRBJ1-1
cdr3_aa: ASERGQGNTEAF

v_call: TRBV3-1/TRBV3-2
clone_size: NA
d_call: NA
j_call: TRBJ1-2
cdr3_aa: ASSQFDLIGLDYGYT

v_call: TRBV6-5
clone_size: NA
d_call: NA
j_call: TRBJ1-6
cdr3_aa: ASSYSMAGGNSPLH

v_call: TRBV18
clone_size: NA
d_call: TRBD2
j_call: TRBJ2-3
cdr3_aa: ASSRTSGGSDTQY

v_call: TRBV4-2
clone_size: NA
d_call: TRBD1
j_call: TRBJ1-5
cdr3_aa: ASSQAGTGSQPQH

v_call: TRBV24-1
clone_size: few
d_call: TRBD1
j_call: TRBJ2-2
cdr3_aa: ATSDLYIGTAPNNKGTGELF

v_call: TRBV5-6
clone_size: NA
d_call: NA
j_call: TRBJ2-7
cdr3_aa: ASRRSGLREQY

v_call: TRBV6-4
clone_size: NA
d_call: NA
j_call: TRBJ1-6
cdr3_aa: ASRVESSYNSPLH

v_call: TRBV19
clone_size: NA
d_call: TRBD1
j_call: TRBJ2-1
cdr3_aa: ASKRSGRGFLNEQF

v_call: TRBV18
clone_size: NA
d_call: NA
j_call: TRBJ2-7
cdr3_aa: ASSPPSSYEQY

v_call: TRBV12-5
clone_size: NA
d_call: NA
j_call: TRBJ1-4
cdr3_aa: ASGLVPATNEKLF

v_call: TRBV5-4
clone_size: NA
d_call: TRBD1
j_call: TRBJ2-7
cdr3_aa: ASSIQGASSYEQY

v_call: TRBV3-1/TRBV3-2
clone_size: NA
d_call: NA
j_call: TRBJ1-1
cdr3_aa: ASSQRVGTEAF